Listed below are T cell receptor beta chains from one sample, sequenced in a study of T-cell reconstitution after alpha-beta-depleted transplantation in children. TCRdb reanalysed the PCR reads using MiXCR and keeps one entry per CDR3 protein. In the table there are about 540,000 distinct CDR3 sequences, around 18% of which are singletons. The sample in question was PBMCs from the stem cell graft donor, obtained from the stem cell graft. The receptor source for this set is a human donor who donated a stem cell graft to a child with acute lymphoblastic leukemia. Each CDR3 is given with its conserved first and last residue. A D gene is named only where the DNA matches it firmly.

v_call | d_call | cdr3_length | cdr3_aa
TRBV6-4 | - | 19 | CASRSFDLSRRATNEKLFF
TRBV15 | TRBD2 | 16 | CATSSRLAGVVNIQYF
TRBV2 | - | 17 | CASSEVGGLAASDTQYF
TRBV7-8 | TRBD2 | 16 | CASSQLSGTPGDTQYF
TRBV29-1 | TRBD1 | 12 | CSAQGASSEQYF
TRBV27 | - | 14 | CASSTLGLADTQYF
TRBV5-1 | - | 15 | CASSLARGNTAEAFF
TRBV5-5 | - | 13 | CASSLDGLDEQYF
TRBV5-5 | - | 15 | CASSLEGAWNTEAFF
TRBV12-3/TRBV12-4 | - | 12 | CASSFVRNEQYF
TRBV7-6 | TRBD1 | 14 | CASSPDRVGRIQYF
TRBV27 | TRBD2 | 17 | CASRLRLAGEKTGELFF
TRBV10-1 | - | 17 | CASSVWRCSSGANVLTF
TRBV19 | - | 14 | CASSTWDPGKPQHF
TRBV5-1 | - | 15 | CASSLVGGRDTEAFF
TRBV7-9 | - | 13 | CASSFDGRNTIYF
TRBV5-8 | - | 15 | CASRPVGALNTEAFF
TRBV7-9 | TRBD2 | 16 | CASSFRLAGETGELFF
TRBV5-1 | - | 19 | CASSLAGVRGTLNTGELFF
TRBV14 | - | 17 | CASSLIRGGGTNEKLFF
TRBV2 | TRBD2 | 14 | CASILSGSADTQYF
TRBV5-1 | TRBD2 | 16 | CASSVTAGGSYNEQFF
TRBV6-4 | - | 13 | CASSEGWNNEQFF
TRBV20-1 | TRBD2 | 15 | CSARPLAGVPNEQFF
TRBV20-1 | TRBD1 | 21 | CSAATAHSRDRGVTSSYEQYF
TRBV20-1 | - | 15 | CSARDPGQTRRGYTF
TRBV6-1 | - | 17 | CASSPLSGGYSNYGYTF
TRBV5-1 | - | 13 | CASSWGIDTEAFF
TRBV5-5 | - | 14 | CASSLGDSTYEQYF
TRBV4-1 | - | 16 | CASSSGPRAGANVLTF
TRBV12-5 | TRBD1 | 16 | CASGPGLGRGRDEQFF
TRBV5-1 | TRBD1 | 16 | CASSTGTGGISDTQYF
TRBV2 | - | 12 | CASSDRYNEQFF
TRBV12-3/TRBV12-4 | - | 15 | CASRYDPSPYNEQFF
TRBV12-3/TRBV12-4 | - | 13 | CASSSAGVYEQYF
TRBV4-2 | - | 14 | CASSQAGNGNTIYF
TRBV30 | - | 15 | CAWSVSLPYTDTQYF
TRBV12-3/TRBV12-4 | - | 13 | CASRLGGSYEQYF
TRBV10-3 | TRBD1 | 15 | CAISPTGESNQPQHF
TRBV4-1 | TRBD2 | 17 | CASSQDEAGVSYNEQFF
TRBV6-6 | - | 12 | CASSSPGDQQFF
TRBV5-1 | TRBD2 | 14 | CASRYLAGVYEQYF
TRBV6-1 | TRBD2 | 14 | CATAGLAGDNEQFF
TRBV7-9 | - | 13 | CASSSGASYEQYF
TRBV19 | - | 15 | CASSIGTASNQPQHF
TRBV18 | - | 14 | CASSPTGSSYEQYF
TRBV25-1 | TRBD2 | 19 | CASSELNKRGIMYQETQYF
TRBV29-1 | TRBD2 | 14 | CSVGGLAGIYEQYF
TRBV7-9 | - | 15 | CASREGLRGIDTQYF
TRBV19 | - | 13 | CASRPRWNTEAFF
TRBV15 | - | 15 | CATSRDPGSNQPQHF
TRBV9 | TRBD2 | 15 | CASSATAGVSYEQYF